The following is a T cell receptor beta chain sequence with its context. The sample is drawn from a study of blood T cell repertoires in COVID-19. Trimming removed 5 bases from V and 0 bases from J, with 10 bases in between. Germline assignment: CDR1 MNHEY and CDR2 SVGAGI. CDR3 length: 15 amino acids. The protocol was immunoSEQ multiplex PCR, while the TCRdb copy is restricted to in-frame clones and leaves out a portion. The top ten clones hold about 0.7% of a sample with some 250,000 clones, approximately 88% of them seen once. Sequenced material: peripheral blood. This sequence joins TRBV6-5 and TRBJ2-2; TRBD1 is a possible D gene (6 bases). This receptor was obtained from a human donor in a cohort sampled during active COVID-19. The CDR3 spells CASSRRTANTGELFF. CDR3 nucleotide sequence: TGTGCCAGCAGTCGTCGGACAGCGAACACCGGGGAGCTGTTTTTT.